This T cell receptor (beta chain) was sequenced for a study of blood T cells in healthy people across ages (dated by TCRdb to 2014 to 2015). Regarding the complete study: In model experiments, template switching captured roughly one uniquely barcoded TCR beta cDNA molecule for every two T cells. The study measured age-related changes in TCR beta repertoire diversity using deep sequencing normalized with unique cDNA molecular identifiers. Four age groups were formed from the donors: young (average roughly 15 years), middle-aged (around 37), aged (62) and long-lived (about 75). To avoid experimental bias, donors of different ages were spread randomly across the sequencing lanes. The study analyzed two additional independent replicas of 1 million unique cDNA reads from the same blood draw for two donors, one aged 18 to 29 and one aged 80 or older. Overall results and qualifications from the work: Donor CMV infection status was unknown, potentially confounding age-related changes in expanded clonotypes. Estimates of total diversity based on one million sequenced T cells were regarded as lower bounds and as underestimates. Compared with the aged group, the long-lived group had more naive CD4+ T cells, fewer expanded clones and increased TCR diversity, a pattern suggesting age selection. Since profiling was done on bulk unsorted PBMCs, naive and antigen-experienced compartments could not be conclusively compared. As age increased, observed TCR beta diversity per million T cells dropped in a roughly linear way, and a significant reduction was already evident by age about 40. There was a strong correlation between observed TCR beta diversity and the percentage of naive T cells measured by flow cytometry.

The method was 5' RACE. TCRdb shows the sequencer as Illumina HiSeq 2500. The second PCR ran for roughly 7 to 11 cycles and used a J-beta primer mix along with a sample-barcoded 5' primer. A unique molecular identifier was introduced onto each TCR beta cDNA molecule by a template-switch 5' adaptor carrying 12 random nucleotides. Each sample yielded at least 2.5 million CDR3-containing paired-end reads. The Mint cDNA synthesis kit, primed by a TRBC-specific oligonucleotide, was used to synthesize first-strand cDNA from all RNA. All cDNA was treated with uracil-DNA glycosylase and then went through a first 18-cycle PCR with the universal primers M1SS and BC2_uni_R. The study's own analysis went as follows. For normalization, 1 million high-quality reads, each with a distinct molecular identifier, were randomly selected from each sample. Reads sharing molecular identifiers were discarded rather than binned into consensus sequences. MiTCR, with a Q25 quality threshold and the strictest error-elimination algorithm, was used for CDR3 identification, clonotype clustering and error correction. A nonparametric unseen species model with Euler transformation was used to estimate lower-bound total TCR beta diversity. TCRdb took the public reads, trimmed them with fastp at Q25, ran MiXCR for clone calling and kept in-frame beta chains. Under each unique CDR3 protein, matching rows form one entry showing the most common genes and DNA. The V and J calls and clone size come from TCRdb's table, not from the authors' own analysis. The table for this sample lists around 1.5 million distinct CDR3 sequences; around 59% of them were counted only once. The ten top clones hold more than 6% of the sample.

Worth noting for this clonotype: Its antigen remains unidentified. Qualities for individual bases were not recorded, and no much larger clone is one base off.

In the germline V gene, CDR1 corresponds to LGHNA and CDR2 to YNFKEQ. From cysteine to phenylalanine, the CDR3 is 15 amino acids long. Of all the DNA, just the CDR3 is kept, 45 bases in frame from base 1. Trimming accounts for 3 bases at V and 2 bases at J, while the number of junction bases matched to no gene is 6. Systemically healthy Caucasian individuals from Russia, around 39 in total and aged about 6 to 100 years, were included as donors. Each donor gave 9.5 to 10 milliliters of peripheral blood, drawn into EDTA-treated Vacutainer tubes. PBMCs were isolated by Ficoll-Paque density-gradient centrifugation, with at least 7 million obtained per sample. Trizol reagent was used to extract total RNA from PBMCs, with at least 6 micrograms per sample. The percentages of naive CD45RAhigh/CD27high T cells were determined by flow cytometry on a PBMC aliquot from every donor.

Rearrangement joined TRBV4-2 to TRBJ2-7; 8 central bases correspond to TRBD2. This TCR came from a man between 18 and 35 years old in good health. What was sequenced was blood. The DNA is as follows: TGTGCCAGCAGCCAGAGCGTGGGACTAGCCTACGAGCAGTACTTC. Translated, this is CASSQSVGLAYEQYF.